A single sample gave rise to the 9 T cell receptor beta chains below, sequenced in a study of human CD8 memory T cell subsets. Among CD8+ T cells, TPEX were CCR7+ PD-1+ TIGIT+ early memory cells with exhausted-like traits. UMI-labeled 5' RACE was used to make TCR beta libraries. For each CDR3 protein, TCRdb gives one entry from its re-call of the 5' RACE reads, without DNA. The sample's table shows thousands of distinct CDR3 sequences. The sequenced material came from CD8+ T cells from PBMCs. These receptors were taken from a human donor in good health.

This chain uses TRBV7-9 with TRBJ2-3; the D call of TRBD1 rests on TCRdb alone, since no DNA is present to check it. Germline assignment: CDR1 SEHNR and CDR2 FQNEAQ (reference sequence). The CDR3 is made up of 14 amino acids. CDR3: CASSSEGSADIQYF.

This rearrangement joins TRBV4-1 to TRBJ2-1; TCRdb returns TRBD2, unconfirmable since there is no DNA. The CDR3 is made up of 16 amino acids. Germline lookup yields CDR1 MGHRA and CDR2 YSYEKL. The CDR3 region is CASSQETSAFLNEQFF.

This clonotype is deemed medium-sized by its frequency. V usage is TRBV29-1 and J usage is TRBJ2-5; TCRdb outputs TRBD1, but without DNA this stays unchecked. This CDR3 is built from 13 residues. CDR1 and CDR2 from the germline V gene are SQVTM and ANQGSEA. The CDR3 loop is CSVDEGAPETQYF.

This chain uses TRBV30 with TRBJ1-4; TCRdb's D gene call, TRBD1, goes unchecked for lack of DNA. Germline V CDR1 and CDR2: GTSNPN, SVGIG (reference sequence). CDR3 size: 12 residues. CDR3 region: CAWEDSDEKLFF.

This sequence joins TRBV27 and TRBJ1-5; TCRdb's D call, TRBD1, is unchecked because there is no DNA. This CDR3 is 12 amino acids long. The V gene's germline CDR1 is MNHEY and CDR2 SMNVEV (reference sequence). CDR3: CASTTGAQPQHF.

This chain uses TRBV7-7 with TRBJ2-2; TCRdb lists TRBD2, though no DNA is available to test this call. CDR3 length equals 16 residues. Germline CDR1 reads SSHAT; CDR2 reads FNYEAQ (reference sequence). The CDR3 is CASSLSLVLDTGELFF.

V and J are TRBV29-1 and TRBJ2-2; as DNA is missing, the TRBD2 call by TCRdb cannot be tested. The CDR3 has 17 amino acids. In germline, CDR1 is SQVTM, CDR2 ANQGSEA. The CDR3 region is CSVEDRAGGLGTGELFF.

The chain couples TRBV7-9 to TRBJ2-1; TCRdb designates TRBD2, a call that cannot be tested without DNA. This CDR3 region has 16 residues. CDR1 SEHNR and CDR2 FQNEAQ come from the germline V gene (reference sequence). CDR3: CASSLGVDTDYNEQFF.

The chain is built from TRBV7-9 and TRBJ2-1; TCRdb returns TRBD2, unconfirmable since there is no DNA. CDR3 length equals 13 residues. CDR1 is SEHNR and CDR2 is FQNEAQ in the germline V gene (reference sequence). CDR3 sequence reads: CASNQQEGNEQFF.